A single sample gave rise to the 15 T cell receptor beta chains below, sequenced in a study of shared clonotypes between healthy human individuals. Naive CD8 cells were CD45RO-negative, positively selected for CCR7, excluding terminally differentiated effector memory CD45RA+ cells. The data were produced by immunoSEQ multiplex PCR, yet TCRdb's version contains in-frame clones alone and is incomplete. The sample consists of some 2 million clones, about 95% of them appearing once. Sequenced material: naive CD8+ T cells sorted from blood. The source of these receptors is a man younger than 35 in good health.

V is TRBV6-5 and J is TRBJ1-1; D unresolved. V lost 2 bases and J 1 base, leaving 11 bases between the germline ends. The CDR3 has 15 residues. The germline CDR1 and CDR2 sequences are MNHEY and SVGAGI. CDR3 nucleotide sequence: TGTGCCAGCAGTTACAAGTGGGAAGGGAACACTGAAGCTTTCTTT. This codes for CASSYKWEGNTEAFF.

This clone was counted only a few times. Additional DNA sequences in this sample encode the identical CDR3. V usage is TRBV9 and J usage is TRBJ2-3; D is undetermined. Looked up from germline, CDR1 is SGDLS and CDR2 is YYNGEE. Trimming pared 0 bases from V and 0 bases from J, leaving 5 bases between. The CDR3 runs 14 residues. This CDR3 reads CASSVVRSTDTQYF. CDR3 bases: TGTGCCAGCAGCGTAGTGCGGAGCACAGATACGCAGTATTTT.

This chain links TRBV28 with TRBJ1-5, with D unresolved. The CDR3 contains 14 residues. Between the trimmed V and J ends, which lost 7 bases and 7 bases, there was a span of 17 bases. Germline loops: CDR1 MDHEN, CDR2 SYDVKM. CDR3 protein: CASTPVGLGQPQHF. CDR3 nucleotide sequence: TGTGCCAGCACCCCGGTCGGCCTGGGGCAGCCCCAGCATTTT.

The chain has TRBV5-1 and TRBJ2-3; D gene ambiguous. Per the germline V gene, CDR1 is SGHRS and CDR2 is YFSETQ. CDR3 length: 14 residues. Trimming removed 0 bases from V and 6 bases from J, with 11 bases in between. The CDR3 region has the DNA TGCGCCAGCAGCTTGGAGGCGGAGTGGGATACGCAGTATTTT. Its translation is CASSLEAEWDTQYF.

V is TRBV5-1 and J is TRBJ2-7; 7 bases align to TRBD1. This CDR3 contains 13 residues. Trimming took 3 bases from V and 5 from J; bases not matched to a gene: 5. Germline-derived CDR1 and CDR2 are SGHRS and YFSETQ. In DNA form, the CDR3 reads TGCGCCAGCAGCTGGACAGGTAGCCACGAGCAGTACTTC. Amino acid sequence: CASSWTGSHEQYF.

The chain recombines TRBV7-2 with TRBJ2-7; 7 bases match TRBD2. This CDR3 spans 16 amino acids. The junction had 13 bases not matched to a gene; V was cut back by 2 bases and J by 6 bases. Germline V gene lookup returns CDR1 SGHTA and CDR2 FQGNSA. CDR3 nucleotides: TGTGCCAGCAGCTTAATACTCGGACTAGAGTGGGGCGAGCAGTACTTC. This codes for CASSLILGLEWGEQYF. The variable domain in full, completed from reference TRBV7-2 and TRBJ2-7, reads GAGVSQSPSNKVTEKGKDVELRCDPISGHTALYWYRQSLGQGLEFLIYFQGNSAPDKSGLPSDRFSAERTGGSVSTLTIQRTQQEDSAVYLCASSLILGLEWGEQYFGPGTRLTVT.

This clone was observed a single time. The V call is TRBV6-9, the J call TRBJ1-1; D ambiguous. The V end lost 11 bases, the J end lost 5 bases, and 9 bases lay between the germline ends. CDR3 length equals 10 residues. Germline lookup yields CDR1 MNHGY and CDR2 SVAAGI. CDR3 sequence reads: CAPLGTEAFF. Written as DNA, the CDR3 is TGTGCCCCCCTGGGGACTGAAGCTTTCTTT.

The V call is TRBV10-1, the J call TRBJ2-1; D call uncertain. Germline CDR1 and CDR2: WNHNN and SYGVQD (reference sequence). V lost 2 bases and J lost 6, with 11 bases in between. The CDR3 is made up of 14 amino acids. CDR3 protein: CASSEGQLFNEQFF. CDR3 coding DNA: TGCGCCAGCAGTGAGGGTCAGCTTTTCAATGAGCAGTTCTTC.

This clone was seen a handful of times. V gene TRBV30 combines with J gene TRBJ1-1; D uncertain. V was clipped by 3 bases and J by 1 base, with 6 bases between them. The CDR3 extends over 12 amino acids. Germline lookup yields CDR1 GTSNPN and CDR2 SVGIG (reference sequence). CDR3 in DNA: TGTGCCTGGAGCCCCCAGAACACTGAAGCTTTCTTT. Translated, it gives CAWSPQNTEAFF.

The J gene is TRBJ1-5, the V gene TRBV15; no definite D call. V lost 5 bases and J lost 6, with 11 bases in between. Looked up from germline, CDR1 is LNHNV and CDR2 is YYDKDF (reference sequence). The CDR3 has 13 residues. The chain's CDR3 is CATSGDISQPQHF. The CDR3, as DNA: TGTGCCACCAGCGGCGACATCAGTCAGCCCCAGCATTTT.

This chain connects TRBV28 to TRBJ2-2, with 9 bases that match TRBD1. This CDR3 has 16 residues. Trimming took 6 bases from V and 6 from J; bases not matched to a gene: 11. Germline V gene sequence: CDR1 MDHEN, CDR2 SYDVKM. CDR3 region: CASSYSPGQGAGELFF. The DNA for the CDR3 is TGTGCCAGCAGCTACTCCCCGGGACAGGGCGCCGGGGAGCTGTTTTTT.

The rearrangement links TRBV5-6 to TRBJ1-2; 7 nucleotides align to TRBD1. V gave up 3 bases and J gave up 4 bases; unmatched junction bases: 9. The CDR3 has 15 residues. The germline V gene has CDR1 SGHDT and CDR2 YYEEEE. This CDR3 reads CASSSETGSSYGYTF. The CDR3 region has the DNA TGTGCCAGCAGCTCCGAGACAGGGAGCAGCTATGGCTACACCTTC.

The V and J genes are TRBV2 and TRBJ2-4; D not certain. V was shortened by 3 bases and J by 7 bases, with 4 bases between the two germline ends. CDR1 SNHLY and CDR2 FYNNEI come from the germline V gene. The CDR3 has 11 amino acids. The CDR3 sequence: CASSDSNIQYF. CDR3 nucleotides: TGTGCCAGCAGTGATTCTAACATTCAGTACTTC.

For this clone: Within the sample, other DNA sequences also encode this same CDR3. V is TRBV13 and J is TRBJ1-5; TRBD1 agrees at 9 bases. After removal of 4 bases from V and 6 bases from J, the junction contained 4 bases not matched to a gene. Germline V gene sequence: CDR1 PRHDT, CDR2 FYEKMQ (reference sequence). CDR3 length: 14 amino acids. Here the CDR3 DNA reads TGTGCCAGCAGCTCCGGACAGGGGCCTCAGCCCCAGCATTTT. It encodes CASSSGQGPQPQHF.

V usage is TRBV25-1 and J usage is TRBJ2-5; 12 bases are a match to TRBD2. V lost 9 bases and J lost 4; bases outside the gene matches: 6. The CDR3 length is 14 residues. The germline CDR1 and CDR2 sequences are MGHDK and SYGVNS. The CDR3, as DNA: TGTGCCAGTAGACTAGCGGGAGAGGGAGAGACCCAGTACTTC. It yields the protein CASRLAGEGETQYF.